Below, 25 T cell receptor beta chains from the same sample are listed, as sequenced in a study of monozygotic twins with inflammatory bowel disease. Using the 5' RACE reads, TCRdb records one entry per CDR3 protein without DNA. The sample table includes about 300,000 distinct CDR3 sequences. Sequenced input: blood. Receptor source: a human donor with ulcerative colitis or Crohn's disease, or a healthy co-twin of an affected twin (not recorded which).

This chain uses TRBV7-6 with TRBJ2-7; TCRdb names TRBD1, which stays unverified in the absence of DNA. There are 15 residues in the CDR3. Germline V CDR1 and CDR2: SGHVS, FNYEAQ. The CDR3 sequence: CASSLGGPATYEQYF.

The J gene is TRBJ1-6, the V gene TRBV6-4. The V gene's germline CDR1 is MRHNA and CDR2 SNTAGT. The CDR3 consists of 13 residues. The CDR3 loop reads CASALTYNSPLHF.

The chain has TRBV9 and TRBJ2-2; TCRdb calls TRBD2, which cannot be checked without DNA. The CDR3 has 15 amino acids. Germline V gene data show CDR1 as SGDLS and CDR2 as YYNGEE. CDR3 protein: CASSVGTTPTGELFF.

The V and J genes are TRBV20-1 and TRBJ2-1. The CDR3 consists of 13 residues. The germline CDR1 and CDR2 sequences are DFQATT and SNEGSKA (reference sequence). The CDR3: CSARVRLGHEQFF.

The V gene is TRBV4-1, the J gene TRBJ1-5. In germline, CDR1 is MGHRA, CDR2 YSYEKL. The CDR3 length is 14 residues. The CDR3: CASSVQSMNQPQHF.

The chain carries TRBV7-9 and TRBJ2-1. The CDR3 sequence is 15 residues long. The germline gives CDR1 SEHNR, CDR2 FQNEAQ (reference sequence). CDR3 amino acids: CASSLSLGPNNEQFF.

V usage is TRBV20-1 and J usage is TRBJ1-3. The CDR3 is made up of 14 amino acids. Per germline, CDR1 DFQATT and CDR2 SNEGSKA (reference sequence). The CDR3 reads CSAPVDGWKNTIYF.

The V gene is TRBV14, the J gene TRBJ2-5. This CDR3 is built from 13 residues. CDR1 is SGHDN and CDR2 is FVKESK in the germline V gene. The CDR3 spells CASSQDPSPTQYF.

This sequence joins TRBV6-1 and TRBJ2-7; TCRdb's D call of TRBD2 is untestable without DNA. Germline V gene lookup returns CDR1 MNHNS and CDR2 SASEGT. The CDR3 sequence is 14 residues long. CDR3 amino acids: CASRRAVSSYEQYF.

The rearrangement links TRBV11-2 to TRBJ2-2; the TCRdb D gene call, TRBD1, has no DNA to confirm it. Looked up from germline, CDR1 is SGHAT and CDR2 is FQNNGV. This CDR3 has 16 amino acids. The CDR3: CASSHRQWGNTGELFF.

The genes are TRBV14 and TRBJ2-2; there is no DNA to check the TCRdb D call of TRBD1. Germline CDR1 is SGHDN and CDR2 is FVKESK. This CDR3 is 13 amino acids long. The CDR3 is CASSPQGWGELFF.

The chain carries TRBV19 and TRBJ2-3; TCRdb selects TRBD2, and the lack of DNA leaves this call unchecked. This CDR3 is 15 amino acids long. Germline-derived CDR1 and CDR2 are LNHDA and SQIVND (reference sequence). The CDR3 region is CASSILAGGPDTQYF.

The V gene is TRBV15, the J gene TRBJ2-2; as DNA is missing, the TRBD2 call by TCRdb cannot be tested. The CDR3 sequence is 15 residues long. Germline lookup yields CDR1 LNHNV and CDR2 YYDKDF (reference sequence). CDR3 protein: CATSRDRLAGGELFF.

The chain carries TRBV5-1 and TRBJ2-1; TCRdb returns TRBD2, unconfirmable since there is no DNA. The CDR3 has 19 residues. Germline assignment: CDR1 SGHRS and CDR2 YFSETQ. CDR3 sequence: CASSTRTSGRDISYNEQFF.

The chain links TRBV2 to TRBJ1-1; without DNA, the TCRdb call of TRBD1 cannot be checked. This CDR3 is 16 amino acids long. Germline V CDR1 and CDR2: SNHLY, FYNNEI. The chain's CDR3 is CASSEGNRVMNTEAFF.

The genes are TRBV5-1 and TRBJ2-1; TCRdb names TRBD1, which stays unverified in the absence of DNA. Germline V gene sequence: CDR1 SGHRS, CDR2 YFSETQ. CDR3 length: 16 amino acids. The CDR3 reads CASSFEPAGDYNEQFF. The full variable domain, in which reference TRBV5-1 and TRBJ2-1 provide the parts outside the CDR3, is KAGVTQTPRYLIKTRGQQVTLSCSPISGHRSVSWYQQTPGQGLQFLFEYFSETQRNKGNFPGRFSGRQFSNSRSEMNVSTLELGDSALYLCASSFEPAGDYNEQFFGPGTRLTVL.

The chain carries TRBV5-1 and TRBJ2-7; TCRdb's assignment of TRBD1 cannot be checked, as there is no DNA. The CDR3 spans 12 residues. Germline CDR1 reads SGHRS; CDR2 reads YFSETQ. CDR3 sequence: CASSLTGGEQYF. The entire variable domain, with the rest obtained from reference TRBV5-1 and TRBJ2-7, is as follows: KAGVTQTPRYLIKTRGQQVTLSCSPISGHRSVSWYQQTPGQGLQFLFEYFSETQRNKGNFPGRFSGRQFSNSRSEMNVSTLELGDSALYLCASSLTGGEQYFGPGTRLTVT.

The CDR3 here is CATKLTGTNYGYTF. This chain uses TRBV6-2 or TRBV6-3 with TRBJ1-2; TCRdb names TRBD1, which stays unverified in the absence of DNA. This CDR3 region has 14 residues. Germline V CDR1 and CDR2: MNHEY, SVGEGT.

The chain is built from TRBV7-9 and TRBJ2-5. The germline V gene has CDR1 SEHNR and CDR2 FQNEAQ (reference sequence). The CDR3 extends over 13 amino acids. CDR3 sequence: CASSLSGLETQYF. The whole variable domain, filled in from reference TRBV7-9 and TRBJ2-5, reads DTGVSQNPRHKITKRGQNVTFRCDPISEHNRLYWYRQTLGQGPEFLTYFQNEAQLEKSRLLSDRFSAERPKGSFSTLEIQRTEQGDSAMYLCASSLSGLETQYFGPGTRLLVL.

The chain is built from TRBV3-1 and TRBJ2-7; without DNA, the TCRdb call of TRBD2 cannot be checked. There are 15 residues in the CDR3. Germline CDR1 reads LGHDT; CDR2 reads YNNKEL (reference sequence). The CDR3 loop reads CASSTAALVGSEQYF.

The chain employs TRBV6-1 and TRBJ2-1; TCRdb calls TRBD1, which cannot be checked without DNA. This CDR3 comprises 17 residues. From germline, CDR1 is MNHNS and CDR2 SASEGT. The chain's CDR3 is CASLGGDRDPSYNEQFF.

This sequence joins TRBV14 and TRBJ2-7; TCRdb picks TRBD1, but there is no DNA to check that call. The CDR3 runs to 14 residues. Germline CDR1 reads SGHDN; CDR2 reads FVKESK. CDR3 loop: CASSQENRVAEQYF. The variable domain in full, with the rest retrieved from reference TRBV14 and TRBJ2-7, is EAGVTQFPSHSVIEKGQTVTLRCDPISGHDNLYWYRRVMGKEIKFLLHFVKESKQDESGMPNNRFLAERTGGTYSTLKVQPAELEDSGVYFCASSQENRVAEQYFGPGTRLTVT.

The chain combines TRBV7-2 with TRBJ2-1; without DNA, the TCRdb call of TRBD1 cannot be checked. Germline V gene lookup returns CDR1 SGHTA and CDR2 FQGNSA. The CDR3 runs to 17 residues. The chain's CDR3 is CASSQGQGTVGQWEQFF.

The genes are TRBV7-9 and TRBJ2-1. CDR3 length: 13 amino acids. CDR1 and CDR2 (germline): SEHNR, FQNEAQ (reference sequence). The CDR3 region is CASSPNIWDEQFF.

V gene TRBV7-8 combines with J gene TRBJ2-7; TCRdb picks TRBD2, but there is no DNA to check that call. CDR1 is SGHVS, CDR2 FQNEAQ, per germline. The CDR3 totals 13 residues. CDR3 residues: CASSEGNPYEQYF.